The clone carrying this T cell receptor beta chain was detected only a few times. These data are taken from a study of blood T cell repertoires in COVID-19. Study details: Samples of COVID-19 (acute and convalescent) were obtained from the United States, Italy and Spain.

The table came from immunoSEQ multiplex PCR; TCRdb's copy has only in-frame clones and leaves some out. In the table there are tens of thousands of clones, about 83% of which are singletons. The CDR3 has 13 residues. The germline V gene has CDR1 MNHEY and CDR2 SVGAGI. Trimming took off 8 bases at V and 5 bases at J, with 15 bases between the two ends. This clonotype was obtained from a man in his forties with acute or convalescent COVID-19. This chain joins TRBV6-5 and TRBJ2-5; D gene unclear. Sample: peripheral blood. CDR3 bases: TGTGCCAGCCGAGTGGGCAGTTGGGAGACCCAGTACTTC. Translation: CASRVGSWETQYF.